Described below is a single TCR beta chain sequence and its context. In its sample, this clone was seen once. No antigen is known for it. No per-base quality is available; no much larger clone lies one base away. This sample was taken from a study of radiotherapy plus CTLA-4 blockade in lung cancer (dated by TCRdb to about 2018). In terms of the full investigation: Among the enrolled patients, under 20% had an objective response, and 31% reached disease control. The research as a whole found: The strongest predictors of response were reported to be early dynamic shifts in blood T cell clones along with a rise in serum interferon-beta following radiation. After treatment with radiotherapy and ipilimumab, TCR clones that originated in tumors expanded in peripheral blood.

In this study, focal radiation therapy paired with CTLA-4 blockade (ipilimumab) was tested in patients who had chemo-refractory metastatic non-small-cell lung cancer. Compared with germline, V lacks 7 bases and J lacks 5 bases; bases without a gene match: 16. From the cysteine up to the phenylalanine, the CDR3 has a length of 16 residues. Only CDR3 DNA is held: 48 bases, read in frame from base 1. The germline V gene encodes CDR1 ENHRY and CDR2 SYGVKD. The library was made by the immunoSEQ multiplex PCR assay. TCRdb's version of the immuneACCESS table is confined to in-frame rearrangements and falls short of the full clone set. An unresolved V gene accounts for under half of the shortfall where checked; the remainder is of unknown origin. Recorded for this sample are about 38,000 clones; around 79% of them occurred a single time. The top ten hold about 8.9% of the sample.

This chain joins TRBV10-3 to TRBJ1-2; 7 bases in the middle match TRBD1. The material sequenced was peripheral blood, taken from a patient treated with radiotherapy plus ipilimumab. The TCR sequence derives from a human donor with non-small cell lung cancer who had stable disease on radiotherapy plus ipilimumab. The CDR3 reads CAINDREGLGRYGYTF. The nucleotide sequence is TGTGCCATCAACGACAGGGAGGGACTCGGACGGTATGGCTACACCTTC.